The rows below give T cell receptor beta chains drawn from one sample of a study of tumor and adjacent non-tumor tissue in lung cancer. TCRdb passed the multiplex PCR reads through MiXCR, listing each CDR3 protein once. The repertoire holds 60,000 to 80,000 distinct CDR3 sequences, with about two thirds as singletons. Material: distant non-tumor lung tissue. All receptors derive from a woman aged 50 to 60 with non-small cell lung cancer. Each CDR3 is given without its conserved first and last residue. Fields, in order: V gene, CDR3 protein.

v_gene: TRBV20-1; CDR3aa: SAAGIGGVLSNQPQN
v_gene: TRBV14; CDR3aa: ASSPRTSGFQETQY
v_gene: TRBV5-6; CDR3aa: ASSLVGARTGELF
v_gene: TRBV11-2; CDR3aa: ASSFNHSGKYKQF
v_gene: TRBV20-1; CDR3aa: SAPGADYIEQF
v_gene: TRBV6-1; CDR3aa: ASRREGTPLLAKNIQY
v_gene: TRBV11-1; CDR3aa: PSSIPPLDEQC
v_gene: TRBV11-2; CDR3aa: VSSLDLLAGHNEQF
v_gene: TRBV11-3; CDR3aa: ASSLSDSSHEQY
v_gene: TRBV11-2; CDR3aa: ASGLGLAADTQY
v_gene: TRBV5-4; CDR3aa: ASSLPRGPSNEQF
v_gene: TRBV20-1; CDR3aa: SVSGRMGHNEQF
v_gene: TRBV6-1; CDR3aa: TSMRFSIVNTGELF
v_gene: TRBV19; CDR3aa: ASRGRLAGAYIEQF
v_gene: TRBV20-1; CDR3aa: TVAGNAGEQL
v_gene: TRBV11-2; CDR3aa: ASSLGAVNYGYT
v_gene: TRBV9; CDR3aa: ASSVATGAGANVLT
v_gene: TRBV20-1; CDR3aa: NARSSTGSTGELF
v_gene: TRBV15; CDR3aa: ATSTEGQGGHEQY
v_gene: TRBV4-2; CDR3aa: AGSQDSAQGEYYGYT
v_gene: TRBV11-2; CDR3aa: ASSLDVTATQC
v_gene: TRBV12-3/TRBV12-4; CDR3aa: ASSLDGLDQPRH
v_gene: TRBV28; CDR3aa: ASSFAGTGSNQPQH
v_gene: TRBV20-1; CDR3aa: SAREFSGRATDTQY
v_gene: TRBV9; CDR3aa: PSRVDPSQPQH
v_gene: TRBV12-3/TRBV12-4; CDR3aa: ASLPCVGSSARSSYNEEF
v_gene: TRBV28; CDR3aa: ASGRGLAGTEQF
v_gene: TRBV5-6; CDR3aa: ASSLELQPDIGGYT
v_gene: TRBV24-1; CDR3aa: ATSDPTGGREETQY
v_gene: TRBV12-3/TRBV12-4; CDR3aa: ASSTTNGKPEQY
v_gene: TRBV11-2; CDR3aa: ASRLGGSSPLH
v_gene: TRBV28; CDR3aa: VSCLGGGRVKSQY
v_gene: TRBV5-6; CDR3aa: ATRADLYGRAPGELF
v_gene: TRBV6-1; CDR3aa: ASRGTGQETQY
v_gene: TRBV11-1; CDR3aa: ASTLAGVRNERF
v_gene: TRBV10-3; CDR3aa: AIRSVASGLYTQY
v_gene: TRBV29-1; CDR3aa: SVKGGNNQPQH
v_gene: TRBV4-1; CDR3aa: ASSPLRATPVLSNNEHF
v_gene: TRBV7-2; CDR3aa: ASSLVVRETQY
v_gene: TRBV11-2; CDR3aa: ANSLFGNVQF
v_gene: TRBV7-9; CDR3aa: ASSASPGTGEIRY
v_gene: TRBV28; CDR3aa: AGSPPTGLIDTQY
v_gene: TRBV4-3; CDR3aa: ASSQDLIAANPGETQY
v_gene: TRBV12-3/TRBV12-4; CDR3aa: ASSIRENQPQR
v_gene: TRBV20-1; CDR3aa: SGRDRTALRSGVNVLT
v_gene: TRBV29-1; CDR3aa: SMPGQDNEKLF
v_gene: TRBV6-5; CDR3aa: ASRGTSGRENSGTNVLT
v_gene: TRBV20-1; CDR3aa: SARGIAGGLSEQF
v_gene: TRBV28; CDR3aa: ASSIRDIVLSGANVLI
v_gene: TRBV29-1; CDR3aa: SVKGQDYGYI
v_gene: TRBV4-1; CDR3aa: ASSQDCYRAIAEAF
v_gene: TRBV6-1; CDR3aa: PSSVAGPGMGEQY
v_gene: TRBV29-1; CDR3aa: SIVREAYQETQH